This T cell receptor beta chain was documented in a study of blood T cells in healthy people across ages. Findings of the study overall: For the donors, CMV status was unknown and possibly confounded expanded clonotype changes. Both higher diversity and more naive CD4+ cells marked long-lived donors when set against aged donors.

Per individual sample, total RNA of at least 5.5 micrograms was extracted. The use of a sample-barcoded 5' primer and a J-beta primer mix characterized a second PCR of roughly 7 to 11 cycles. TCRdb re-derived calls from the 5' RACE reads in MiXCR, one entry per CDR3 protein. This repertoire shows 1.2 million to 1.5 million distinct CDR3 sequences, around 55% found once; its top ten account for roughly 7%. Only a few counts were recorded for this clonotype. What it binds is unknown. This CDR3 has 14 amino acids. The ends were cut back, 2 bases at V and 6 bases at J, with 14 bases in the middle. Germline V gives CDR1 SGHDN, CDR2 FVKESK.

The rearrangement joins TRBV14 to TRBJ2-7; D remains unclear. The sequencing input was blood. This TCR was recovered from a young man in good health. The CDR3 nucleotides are TGTGCCAGCAGCCAACTGCAGGCAGCTGCCGAGCAGTACTTC. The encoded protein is CASSQLQAAAEQYF.